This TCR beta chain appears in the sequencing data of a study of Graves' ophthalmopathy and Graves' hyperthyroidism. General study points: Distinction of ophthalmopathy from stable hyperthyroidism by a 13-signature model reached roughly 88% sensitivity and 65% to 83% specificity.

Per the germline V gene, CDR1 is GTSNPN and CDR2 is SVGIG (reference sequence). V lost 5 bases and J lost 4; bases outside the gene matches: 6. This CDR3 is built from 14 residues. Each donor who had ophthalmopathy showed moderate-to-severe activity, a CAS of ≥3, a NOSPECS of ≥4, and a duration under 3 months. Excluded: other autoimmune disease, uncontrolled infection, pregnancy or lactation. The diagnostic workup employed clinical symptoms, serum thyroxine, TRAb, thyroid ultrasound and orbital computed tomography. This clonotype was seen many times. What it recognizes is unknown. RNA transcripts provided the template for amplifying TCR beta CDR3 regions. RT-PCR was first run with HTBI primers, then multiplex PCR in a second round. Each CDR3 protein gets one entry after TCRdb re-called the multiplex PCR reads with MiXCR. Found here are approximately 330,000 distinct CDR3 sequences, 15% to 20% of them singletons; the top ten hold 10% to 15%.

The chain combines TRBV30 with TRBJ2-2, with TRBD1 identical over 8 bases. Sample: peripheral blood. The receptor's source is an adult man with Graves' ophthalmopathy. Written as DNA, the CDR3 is TGTGCCTGGGCCTTTACAGGGGGCACCGGGGAGCTGTTTTTT. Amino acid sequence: CAWAFTGGTGELFF.